The 2 T cell receptor beta chains listed next were all sequenced from one sample in a study of blood T cell repertoires in COVID-19. Some clones are missing from TCRdb's copy, which holds only in-frame ones; the method was immunoSEQ multiplex PCR. The sample has 250,000 to 350,000 clones, about nine tenths seen once. Specimen: peripheral blood. The receptors here all came from a middle-aged woman who had recovered from COVID-19.

The chain links TRBV5-1 to TRBJ2-7; perhaps TRBD2 as D (5 bases). The CDR3 loop spans 12 amino acids. Germline V gives CDR1 SGHRS, CDR2 YFSETQ. V was cut by 4 bases and J by 9 bases, with 14 bases left in between. CDR3 region: CASSPEGWGQYF. As DNA, the CDR3 is TGCGCCAGCAGCCCAGAGGGCTGGGGGCAGTACTTC.

In nucleotides, the CDR3 is TGCGCCAGCAGCCAACCATATGAAAAACTGTTTTTT. Amino acid sequence: CASSQPYEKLFF. The chain links TRBV4-1 to TRBJ1-4; D not resolved. CDR1 is MGHRA, CDR2 YSYEKL, per germline. The V end was cut by 2 bases, the J end by 6 bases, with 4 bases between. CDR3 length: 12 amino acids.